This T cell receptor beta chain was captured by sequencing in a study of cytomegalovirus exposure and HLA in healthy donors. Donors counted as nominally healthy when sampled, yet unrecorded immune exposures were likely. The ends were cut back, 0 bases at V and 5 bases at J, with 8 bases in the middle. The CDR3 runs 13 residues. Germline V gene sequence: CDR1 SGHRS, CDR2 YFSETQ. The primer mix had 60 Vbeta and 13 Jbeta primers. Assay: immunoSEQ multiplex PCR; the TCRdb copy retains only in-frame clones and omits some. The sample holds fewer than 200,000 clones, over 65% seen once. The receptor's source is a female donor in good health and CMV-seronegative. The chain recombines TRBV5-1 with TRBJ1-1; possibly TRBD1 for D (6 bases). The sample taken for sequencing was PBMCs. CDR3 protein: CASSLDQGTEAFF. In nucleotides, the CDR3 is TGCGCCAGCAGCTTGGATCAGGGGACTGAAGCTTTCTTT.